These 12 T cell receptor beta chains were all obtained from the same sample, sequenced in a study of T cells of healthy individuals. MiXCR, applied by TCRdb to the 5' RACE reads, yields one record per CDR3 protein. The repertoire holds fewer than 70,000 distinct CDR3 sequences, with about 15% as singletons. The receptors were sampled from a human donor in good health.

This clonotype showed up just a few times. The rearrangement links TRBV7-2 to TRBJ2-7, with D perhaps matching TRBD2 (7 bases). CDR3 length: 14 residues. Germline CDR1 is SGHTA and CDR2 is FQGNSA. The V gene lost 0 bases and the J gene lost 7 bases, with 13 bases spanning the gap. Here the CDR3 DNA reads TGTGCCAGCAGCTTAGCGGGGGGGCCTGAAGAGCAGTACTTC. Translated: CASSLAGGPEEQYF.

The sample holds a few counts of this clonotype. The V call is TRBV4-1, the J call TRBJ1-6; unclear D gene. Germline CDR1 reads MGHRA; CDR2 reads YSYEKL. Between the trimmed V and J ends, which lost 3 bases and 8 bases, there was a span of 8 bases. CDR3 length: 13 residues. CDR3: CASSQVLDSPLHF. CDR3 sequence (DNA): TGCGCCAGCAGCCAGGTGCTTGATTCACCCCTCCACTTT.

In this sample, this clonotype turned up a few times. The gene calls are TRBV10-2 and TRBJ1-2; TRBD1 is a possible D gene (6 bases). CDR3 length: 13 residues. Trimming removed 3 bases at V and 7 bases at J, with 12 bases between. Germline assignment: CDR1 WSHSY and CDR2 SAAADI. The CDR3 DNA is TGCGCCAGCAGTGAACAGGGTTCGGGTGGCTACACCTTC. As protein: CASSEQGSGGYTF.

V usage is TRBV12-5 and J usage is TRBJ1-4, with unresolved D. V was pared by 6 bases and J by 3 bases, with 11 bases between. Germline V gene sequence: CDR1 LGHNT, CDR2 FRNRAP. The CDR3 runs 14 residues. CDR3 amino acids: CASGPSGANEKLFF. Written as DNA, the CDR3 is TGTGCTAGTGGCCCGTCGGGAGCTAATGAAAAACTGTTTTTT.

At least ten counts were recorded for this clonotype. This chain links TRBV28 with TRBJ2-1, with TRBD2 identical over 9 bases. V was pared by 6 bases and J by 1 base, with 1 base of the junction left unmatched. Germline assignment: CDR1 MDHEN and CDR2 SYDVKM. There are 14 residues in the CDR3. The CDR3 reads CASRAGGSYNEQFF. The CDR3 DNA reads as TGTGCCAGCAGGGCGGGAGGGTCCTACAATGAGCAGTTCTTC.

The chain links TRBV20-1 to TRBJ1-2; D possibly corresponds to TRBD1 (5 bases). V dropped 6 bases and J dropped 4 bases, with 12 bases sitting between them. The CDR3 extends over 12 amino acids. CDR1 and CDR2 (germline): DFQATT, SNEGSKA (reference sequence). CDR3 loop: CSAQQETYGYTF. The CDR3 region has the DNA TGCAGTGCCCAACAGGAGACCTATGGCTACACCTTC.

This clonotype was counted at least ten times. CDR3 in DNA: TGCAGTGCTAGATCGCTCCGGGACCAAGAGACCCAGTACTTC. As protein: CSARSLRDQETQYF. The chain uses TRBV20-1 and TRBJ2-5; no definite D call. This CDR3 comprises 14 residues. The ends were cut back, 2 bases at V and 0 bases at J, with 10 bases in the middle. CDR1 is DFQATT and CDR2 is SNEGSKA in the germline V gene (reference sequence).

This clonotype has only a few counts. This chain joins TRBV18 and TRBJ1-4, with D maybe TRBD1 (6 bases). The germline CDR1 and CDR2 sequences are KGHSH and LQKENI. This CDR3 has 15 amino acids. V lost 5 bases and J lost 8, with 18 bases in between. The CDR3 DNA sequence: TGTGCCAGCTCAACTAGACCTGATGGGGGCGAAAAACTGTTTTTT. Amino acid sequence: CASSTRPDGGEKLFF.

This clonotype was counted a few times. The chain employs TRBV7-9 and TRBJ1-1; unclear D gene. V gave up 5 bases and J gave up 1 base, with 14 bases separating them. This CDR3 comprises 15 residues. The germline gives CDR1 SEHNR, CDR2 FQNEAQ (reference sequence). CDR3 nucleotide sequence: TGTGCCAGCAGCCTTAGAGAGGGATGGAACACTGAAGCTTTCTTT. It translates to CASSLREGWNTEAFF.

This chain uses TRBV5-1 with TRBJ2-7; TRBD2 matches at 11 bases. Germline-derived CDR1 and CDR2 are SGHRS and YFSETQ. Losses at the gene ends were 6 bases for V and 5 bases for J; bases not matched to a gene: 7. The CDR3 is 14 residues long. CDR3: CASTSSGRFNEQYF. DNA for the CDR3: TGCGCCAGCACGTCTAGCGGGAGGTTTAACGAGCAGTACTTC.

This clonotype showed up many times. The chain couples TRBV12-3 or TRBV12-4 to TRBJ2-1, with 12 nucleotides matching TRBD2. This CDR3 contains 14 residues. V was clipped by 2 bases and J by 9 bases; unmatched bases: 2. DNA of the CDR3: TGTGCCAGCAGTTTACTAGCGGGAGGGGTTGAGCAGTTCTTC. Protein product: CASSLLAGGVEQFF.

The chain uses TRBV28 and TRBJ2-4; D may match TRBD1 or TRBD2 (5 bases each). CDR3 length: 15 residues. With 3 bases removed from V and 6 bases from J, the gap between germline ends came to 15 bases. Germline lookup yields CDR1 MDHEN and CDR2 SYDVKM. The CDR3 DNA reads TGTGCCAGCAGTTTTATTGGGACCAATATAAACATTCAGTACTTC. Translation: CASSFIGTNINIQYF.